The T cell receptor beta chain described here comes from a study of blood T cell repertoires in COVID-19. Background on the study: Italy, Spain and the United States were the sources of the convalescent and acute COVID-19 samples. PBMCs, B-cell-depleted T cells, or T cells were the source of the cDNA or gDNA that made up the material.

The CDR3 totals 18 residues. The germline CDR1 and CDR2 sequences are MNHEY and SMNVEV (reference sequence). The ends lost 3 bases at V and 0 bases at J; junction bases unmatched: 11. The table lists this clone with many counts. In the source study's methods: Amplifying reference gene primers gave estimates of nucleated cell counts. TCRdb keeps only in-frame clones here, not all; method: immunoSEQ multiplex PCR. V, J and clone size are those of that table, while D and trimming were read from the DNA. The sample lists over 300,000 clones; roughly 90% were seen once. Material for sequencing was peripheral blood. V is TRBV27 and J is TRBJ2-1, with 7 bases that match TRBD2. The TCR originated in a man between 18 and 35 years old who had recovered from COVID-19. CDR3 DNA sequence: TGTGCCAGCAGTTTCGGATTGGGGCGGGGGAGCTCCTACAATGAGCAGTTCTTC. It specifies CASSFGLGRGSSYNEQFF.